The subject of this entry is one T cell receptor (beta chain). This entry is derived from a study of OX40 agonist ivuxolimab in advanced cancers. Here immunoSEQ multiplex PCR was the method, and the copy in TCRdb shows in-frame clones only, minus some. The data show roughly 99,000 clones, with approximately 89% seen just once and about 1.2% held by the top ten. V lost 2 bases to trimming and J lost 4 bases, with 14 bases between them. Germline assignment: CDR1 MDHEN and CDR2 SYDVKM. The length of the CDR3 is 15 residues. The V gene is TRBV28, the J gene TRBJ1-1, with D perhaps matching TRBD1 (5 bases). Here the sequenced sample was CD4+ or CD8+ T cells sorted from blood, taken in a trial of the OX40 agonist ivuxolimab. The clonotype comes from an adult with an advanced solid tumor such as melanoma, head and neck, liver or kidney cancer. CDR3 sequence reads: CASSLALYGGTEAFF. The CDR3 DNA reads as TGTGCCAGCAGTTTAGCTCTTTACGGGGGCACTGAAGCTTTCTTT. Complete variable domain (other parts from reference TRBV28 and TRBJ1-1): DVKVTQSSRYLVKRTGEKVFLECVQDMDHENMFWYRQDPGLGLRLIYFSYDVKMKEKGDIPEGYSVSREKKERFSLILESASTNQTSMYLCASSLALYGGTEAFFGQGTRLTVV.